This TCR beta chain was retrieved from a study of T-cell reconstitution after alpha-beta-depleted transplantation in children. This clonotype was detected a few times. Antigen unknown. Study conclusions and caveats: Reportedly, alpha-beta T cells present about two months post-transplant originated from several hundred expanded clones of graft origin. Among T cells one year after transplant, newly produced cells accounted for most counts and diversity. The high TCRbeta diversity at day 60 in some patients came from surviving recipient T cells and thymic progenitors.

The ends were cut back, 1 base at V and 6 bases at J, with 9 bases in the middle. CDR1 SGHTA and CDR2 FQGNSA come from the germline V gene. The CDR3 has 14 residues. Researchers prepared the TCRbeta library using unique molecular identifiers, the study reports. Using its own MiXCR run on the PCR reads, TCRdb lists one record per CDR3 protein. The sample consists of a few hundred thousand distinct CDR3 sequences, around 25% of them appearing once. This chain links TRBV7-2 with TRBJ2-2; TRBD1 is a possible D gene (5 bases). The receptor comes from a girl aged 2 to 10 with Fanconi anemia, due to receive a stem cell transplant. The sequencing used PBMCs, collected before TCRalphabeta/CD19-depleted stem cell transplant. The CDR3 DNA is TGTGCCAGCAGCTTAGTTACAGGCGCCGGGGAGCTGTTTTTT. Translated: CASSLVTGAGELFF.